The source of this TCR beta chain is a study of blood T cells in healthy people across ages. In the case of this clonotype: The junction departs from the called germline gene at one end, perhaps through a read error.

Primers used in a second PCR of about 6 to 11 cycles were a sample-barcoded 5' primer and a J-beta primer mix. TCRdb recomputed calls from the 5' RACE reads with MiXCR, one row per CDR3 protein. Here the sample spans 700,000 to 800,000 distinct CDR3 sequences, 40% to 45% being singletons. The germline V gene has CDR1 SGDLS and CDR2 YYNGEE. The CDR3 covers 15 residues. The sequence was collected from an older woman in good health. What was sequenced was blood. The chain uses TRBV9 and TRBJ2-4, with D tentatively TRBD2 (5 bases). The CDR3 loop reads CVSSVAPGSYERQYF. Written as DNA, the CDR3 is TGTGTCAGCAGCGTAGCTCCGGGATCCTACGAGCGGCAGTACTTC.